This T cell receptor (beta chain) is drawn from a study of cytomegalovirus exposure and HLA in healthy donors. Looking at the study overall: In an early release, HLA-typed donors contributed about 79 million unique TCR sequences.

PCR used 60 Vbeta primers and 13 Jbeta primers. Generated by immunoSEQ multiplex PCR, the TCRdb table keeps only in-frame clones and is missing some. The sample consists of around 110,000 clones, 82% of them appearing once. On this clone: The target antigen is unknown.

The study's findings and limits: Sequencing probably produced one cluster of sequence variants that were highly shared. Rarity characterized most TCR sequences, yet some public TCRs appeared in many donors. The classifier was said to identify cytomegalovirus status with high specificity and sensitivity.

Germline CDR1 and CDR2: MNHNS and SASEGT. Trimming pared 4 bases from V and 6 bases from J, leaving 10 bases between. The CDR3 has 13 residues. The TCR originated in a young man in good health and CMV-seropositive. The chain combines TRBV6-1 with TRBJ2-4; TRBD2 might be the D (5 bases). The material sequenced was PBMCs. CDR3 in DNA: TGTGCCAGCAGTGGAATTGAGGGAAACATTCAGTACTTC. Amino acids: CASSGIEGNIQYF.